Below, one TCR beta chain is given with its context. Its antigen target is currently unknown. Base qualities are not recorded, but no much larger clone differs from it by a single base. The entry originates in a study of beta chain features in type 1 diabetes (dated by TCRdb to between 2018 and 2020). At the level of the whole study: Mean age, gender distribution, total cell number and subset yield did not differ between patients and healthy donors. A total of around 110,000,000 sorted cells were examined across all samples, and a strong correlation was observed between cell number per subset and RNA yield. In the study, recently diagnosed type 1 diabetes patients and matched healthy donors were compared on the TCRB repertoires of their sorted circulating CD4+ T cell subsets. Whereas all 30 or so donors provided naive and central memory subsets, regulatory and stem cell-like memory subsets were isolated from just 8 patients and roughly eight healthy donors. Paper-wide results and their limitations: PCR might favor shorter templates, but patient and control samples were amplified and corrected together, so any skew would affect both groups equally. A moderate but significant shortening of TCRB CDR3 length was observed in type 1 diabetes patients in all four CD4+ subsets. Patients with type 1 diabetes made fewer insertions and deleted more nucleotides at VDJ recombination sites, implying thymic rearrangement abnormalities. The naive, central memory and regulatory TCRB repertoires appeared to resemble one another more closely among patients than among healthy donors. Because small numbers of individuals were included in the HLA sub-analyses, any influence of HLA type on TCRB rearrangement was left unresolved. Because cDNA was sequenced instead of genomic DNA, highly expressing activated cells could be over-represented, though the groups showed no difference in activation or CD3 levels.

Each donor gave one peripheral blood draw, averaging roughly 0.11 L, which was collected into heparinised tubes. Using a panel that included CD45RO, CCR7, CD25, CD127, CD95 and CD27, naive, central memory, regulatory and stem cell-like memory CD4+ T cells were sorted on a BD FACSAria II. A purity above 95% was achieved for all sorted populations. PBMCs were isolated right away by Lymphoprep density gradient centrifugation and were stained directly, without culture. So that batch effects would be minimized, each experiment stained and sorted samples in pairs, pairing one healthy donor with one patient. For CDR1 and CDR2, the germline V gene lists ENHRY and SYGVKD. Germline trimming: 3 bases from V, 3 bases from J; junction bases outside gene matches: 8. The CDR3 contains 16 residues, cysteine and phenylalanine counted. The kept DNA is CDR3 alone, 48 bases in frame from the first base. The High Capacity cDNA Reverse Transcription Kit was used to reverse transcribe all of the isolated RNA, meaning that expressed TCRB transcripts were what got sequenced. Deep immunoSEQ sequencing was applied to naive, central memory and regulatory T cell samples, giving an average of roughly 3.5 million total reads per sample. Sorted cells were lysed in RLT buffer and RNA was extracted with DNase-treated RNeasy Micro or Mini kits, depending on cell number. Each cell subset was processed separately to prevent cross-contamination, with patient and healthy donor samples processed together. TCRB sequences were amplified from cDNA with the immunoSEQ multiplex PCR, producing 87-bp fragments spanning the CDR3 region. Amplicons were sequenced on the Illumina HiSeq platform. In the original analysis: PCR bias was corrected computationally using synthetic template baselines, and reads within Hamming distance 2 were collapsed, with unmergeable singletons discarded. Reads were aligned against IMGT so that V, D and J genes, CDR3 length and insertions or deletions at six rearrangement sites could be assigned. Within each subset, clonotype counts were normalized to sorted cell number, and only after that were true diversity and Gini coefficients computed with the tcR R package. Repertoire sharing was quantified using the overlap coefficient calculated on TCRB nucleotide sequences. What TCRdb holds here is the immuneACCESS table cut down to in-frame rearrangements. Part of the clones is not present; checked against another copy, under half of the missing clones reflect an unresolved V gene, and the others are unexplained. Clonal size and the V and J genes are those of that table, whereas D and trimming came from the DNA. The sample includes about 220,000 clones, with about a tenth observed a single time. Roughly 1.3% of the sample is held by the ten biggest clonotypes.

The chain is assembled from TRBV10-3 and TRBJ2-3; TRBD2 aligns with 8 central bases. The clonotype was recovered from a man younger than 35 in good health. Material: central memory CD4+ T cells from blood. The DNA reads TGTGCCATCAGTGAATACTCGGGACTAGAGACAGATACGCAGTATTTT. Translated, this gives CAISEYSGLETDTQYF.